The 10 T cell receptor beta chains below come from one sample, sequenced in a study of shared clonotypes between healthy human individuals. TCRdb keeps only in-frame clones here, not all; method: immunoSEQ multiplex PCR. The sample holds some 500,000 clones, around 96% seen once. The specimen was naive CD4+ T cells sorted from blood. Subset here: CD45RA+ positively selected. The origin of the receptors is a woman aged 25 to 39 in good health.

Only one count was recorded for this clone. The chain is built from TRBV4-1 and TRBJ2-7, with D possibly matching TRBD2 (6 bases). Germline-derived CDR1 and CDR2 are MGHRA and YSYEKL. The CDR3 runs 14 residues. Trimming shortened V by 0 bases and J by 3 bases, and 9 bases separated the two germline ends. In DNA form, the CDR3 reads TGCGCCAGCAGCCAAGAGGGCGGGGTCTACGAGCAGTACTTC. It codes for CASSQEGGVYEQYF.

This clone was recorded only once. The J gene is TRBJ1-3, the V gene TRBV28; perhaps TRBD1 as D (5 bases). The CDR3 has 14 residues. V lost 5 bases and J 0 bases, leaving 8 bases between the germline ends. The germline CDR1 and CDR2 sequences are MDHEN and SYDVKM. CDR3 bases: TGTGCCAGCAGTCCAGACAGCTCTGGAAACACCATATATTTT. Amino acids: CASSPDSSGNTIYF.

Of note for this clone: One end of the junction does not line up with germline, which may come from a read error. Other nucleotide sequences from this sample produce the same CDR3. This chain connects TRBV5-5 to TRBJ2-7, with D possibly TRBD2 on 6 matching bases. Germline V lookup: CDR1 SGHKS, CDR2 YYEKEE (reference sequence). The CDR3 sequence is 14 residues long. Here the CDR3 reads CASSFLAPSYEQYF. The CDR3, as DNA: TGTGCCAGCAGCTTCCTAGCGCCATCCTATGAGCAGTACTTC.

This clone showed up just once. The chain couples TRBV28 to TRBJ1-2; 11 bases match TRBD1. Germline V CDR1 and CDR2: MDHEN, SYDVKM. The CDR3 contains 14 residues. V lost 11 bases, J lost 5 bases, and 10 bases stayed unmatched. The CDR3 DNA follows: TGTGCCGTCAAGGTCGGGGACAGGGGGTATGGCTACACCTTC. Its translation: CAVKVGDRGYGYTF.

The rearrangement links TRBV5-1 to TRBJ2-3; possibly TRBD2 for D (6 bases). The CDR3 length is 14 residues. V shed 4 bases and J shed 4 bases, with 13 bases lying between them. Germline V CDR1 and CDR2: SGHRS, YFSETQ. The CDR3 spells CASSPGSAADTQYF. DNA of the CDR3: TGCGCCAGCAGCCCCGGGAGTGCCGCAGATACGCAGTATTTT.

V usage is TRBV7-9 and J usage is TRBJ1-2; D gene uncertain. Germline lookup yields CDR1 SEHNR and CDR2 FQNEAQ (reference sequence). V was clipped by 1 base and J by 4 bases, with 4 bases between them. CDR3 length: 12 amino acids. The CDR3 nucleotides read TGTGCCAGCAGCTTAGGGGGCTATGGCTACACCTTC. It translates to CASSLGGYGYTF.

The rearrangement joins TRBV6-5 to TRBJ1-2, with a weak D call TRBD1 (6 bases). Per germline, CDR1 MNHEY and CDR2 SVGAGI. Deletions cut 1 base from V and 8 bases from J, with 17 bases between. The CDR3 sequence is 15 residues long. For the CDR3, the DNA is TGTGCCAGCAGTTACTTTGGGGGCCTGACGGGAGGCTACACCTTC. Translation: CASSYFGGLTGGYTF.

The CDR3, as DNA: TGTGCCAGCAGCCCCCGACAGGCGGAGGAAGCTTTCTTT. Its translation: CASSPRQAEEAFF. V gene TRBV7-8 combines with J gene TRBJ1-1, with D tentatively TRBD1 (6 bases). Germline assignment: CDR1 SGHVS and CDR2 FQNEAQ. Trimming cost V 5 bases and J 8 bases, with 15 bases left between them. The CDR3 has 13 residues. Filled out from reference TRBV7-8 and TRBJ1-1, the complete variable domain reads GAGVSQSPRYKVAKRGQDVALRCDPISGHVSLFWYQQALGQGPEFLTYFQNEAQLDKSGLPSDRFFAERPEGSVSTLKIQRTQQEDSAVYLCASSPRQAEEAFFGQGTRLTVV.

The chain employs TRBV4-1 and TRBJ2-5; 12 bases agree with TRBD1. Germline V lookup: CDR1 MGHRA, CDR2 YSYEKL. Germline trimming cut 4 bases from V and 1 base from J; bases unmatched to any gene: 4. This CDR3 spans 16 amino acids. DNA for the CDR3: TGCGCCAGCAGCCTCTGGGACAGGGGGCCCCAAGAGACCCAGTACTTC. It yields the protein CASSLWDRGPQETQYF.

This chain connects TRBV2 to TRBJ2-1; D is perhaps TRBD2 (6 bases). V gave up 8 bases and J gave up 3 bases, with 14 bases separating them. Per the germline V gene, CDR1 is SNHLY and CDR2 is FYNNEI. This CDR3 is built from 14 residues. The CDR3 is CASLEGRVYNEQFF. The CDR3 DNA sequence: TGTGCCAGCCTGGAGGGCAGGGTCTACAATGAGCAGTTCTTC.